This entry lists 15 T cell receptor beta chains sequenced from one sample in a study of Ad26.COV2.S vaccination and SARS-CoV-2 variants. Treatment defined: some 20 received Ad26.COV2.S at low or high dose, single or two shots; several received placebo; per-sample allocation not given. Sampling was done on day 63 after the first vaccine or placebo injection. Measured with immunoSEQ multiplex PCR; TCRdb has only the in-frame clones, and not every one. Of over 450,000 clones listed, 80% to 90% are singletons. The source was peripheral blood, collected in a trial of Ad26.COV2.S vaccine versus placebo. The receptors derive from a person between 18 and 59 years old who received the Ad26.COV2.S COVID-19 vaccine or a placebo.

As for this clone: Other DNA sequences within the sample encode an identical CDR3. The rearrangement joins TRBV12-3 or TRBV12-4 to TRBJ2-7, with unresolved D. The CDR3 totals 12 residues. V dropped 1 base and J dropped 6 bases, with 7 bases sitting between them. The CDR3 DNA follows: TGTGCCAGCAGTTTAGGGAGACGCGAGCAGTACTTC. Translating gives CASSLGRREQYF.

The chain links TRBV6-2 or TRBV6-3 to TRBJ1-5, with D possibly matching TRBD1 (5 bases). CDR3 size: 15 residues. Trimming removed 2 bases from V and 2 bases from J, with 10 bases in between. Germline V gives CDR1 MNHEY, CDR2 SVGEGT. This CDR3 is CASSYVGRGNQPQHF. The CDR3 DNA reads as TGTGCCAGCAGTTACGTCGGCAGGGGCAATCAGCCCCAGCATTTT.

The chain employs TRBV2 and TRBJ2-4; tentative D call: TRBD1 (5 bases). The CDR3 totals 13 residues. Germline lookup yields CDR1 SNHLY and CDR2 FYNNEI. V was trimmed by 3 bases and J by 9 bases, leaving 12 bases between them. The CDR3 DNA is TGTGCCAGCAGTGATGACGGTAGGGGCATTCAGTACTTC. Residues: CASSDDGRGIQYF.

The chain couples TRBV6-5 to TRBJ2-7, with 11 bases identical to TRBD2. This CDR3 has 14 amino acids. From germline, CDR1 is MNHEY and CDR2 SVGAGI. V lost 11 bases and J lost 6; bases outside the gene matches: 12. The CDR3 is CAARLAGLYFEQYF. The DNA of the CDR3 is TGTGCCGCGAGACTAGCGGGGCTCTATTTCGAGCAGTACTTC.

The chain combines TRBV6-2 or TRBV6-3 with TRBJ2-7; the match to TRBD1 covers 7 bases. Germline trimming cut 5 bases from V and 7 bases from J; bases unmatched to any gene: 5. CDR1 and CDR2 from the germline V gene are MNHEY and SVGEGT. The CDR3 runs 12 residues. This CDR3 reads CASSEGATEQYF. In DNA form, the CDR3 reads TGTGCCAGCAGTGAGGGGGCGACAGAGCAGTACTTC.

About this clone itself: The sample carries other DNA sequences with the same CDR3. The chain is built from TRBV7-9 and TRBJ2-7; no reliable D call. The CDR3 contains 13 residues. The germline V gene encodes CDR1 SEHNR and CDR2 FQNEAQ (reference sequence). Trimming left V 0 bases short and J 0 bases short, with 3 bases between. The CDR3 coding sequence is TGTGCCAGCAGCTTAGCCGGCTCCTACGAGCAGTACTTC. It is translated as CASSLAGSYEQYF.

This chain uses TRBV27 with TRBJ2-2; D unresolved. CDR1 MNHEY and CDR2 SMNVEV come from the germline V gene (reference sequence). The CDR3 is made up of 12 amino acids. Trimming took off 8 bases at V and 4 bases at J, with 8 bases between the two ends. DNA of the CDR3: TGTGCCAGCCACACGTTCACCGGGGAGCTGTTTTTT. Translating it yields CASHTFTGELFF.

V usage is TRBV6-5 and J usage is TRBJ2-7; D gene uncertain. Germline lookup yields CDR1 MNHEY and CDR2 SVGAGI. Trimming stripped 2 bases from V and 3 bases from J, with 14 bases between. This CDR3 has 15 residues. The CDR3 protein is CASSYQEDRSYEQYF. The CDR3, as DNA: TGTGCCAGCAGTTACCAGGAAGACCGGAGCTACGAGCAGTACTTC.

The V call is TRBV9, the J call TRBJ2-1; the match to TRBD1 covers 7 bases. V gave up 5 bases and J gave up 4 bases; unmatched junction bases: 9. Germline V gives CDR1 SGDLS, CDR2 YYNGEE. The CDR3 contains 15 residues. CDR3 nucleotides: TGTGCCAGCAGACCCACAGGGGCCCCTTACAATGAGCAGTTCTTC. It codes for CASRPTGAPYNEQFF. The full variable domain, its missing parts supplied by reference TRBV9 and TRBJ2-1, is DSGVTQTPKHLITATGQRVTLRCSPRSGDLSVYWYQQSLDQGLQFLIQYYNGEERAKGNILERFSAQQFPDLHSELNLSSLELGDSALYFCASRPTGAPYNEQFFGPGTRLTVL.

V is TRBV5-5 and J is TRBJ2-7, with TRBD2 as a possible D gene (6 bases). CDR1 is SGHKS and CDR2 is YYEKEE in the germline V gene (reference sequence). The V end lost 3 bases, the J end lost 4 bases, and 11 bases lay between the germline ends. The CDR3 consists of 13 residues. The CDR3 region is CASSSLGTYEQYF. Here the CDR3 DNA reads TGTGCCAGCAGCTCTCTTGGGACTTACGAGCAGTACTTC.

The V call is TRBV18, the J call TRBJ2-3, with TRBD1 matching 8 bases. The germline V gene encodes CDR1 KGHSH and CDR2 LQKENI. Trimming at V came to 3 bases and at J to 4 bases, leaving 9 bases not matched to a gene. The CDR3 is made up of 16 amino acids. CDR3 nucleotides: TGTGCCAGCTCACCTCGACAGGGGCTGATGGCAGATACGCAGTATTTT. It codes for CASSPRQGLMADTQYF.

V usage is TRBV30 and J usage is TRBJ1-1, with a weak D call TRBD1 (5 bases). This CDR3 has 12 amino acids. Germline lookup yields CDR1 GTSNPN and CDR2 SVGIG (reference sequence). Deletions cut 1 base from V and 5 bases from J, with 8 bases between. Written as DNA, the CDR3 is TGTGCCTGGAGTGACCAGGGAACTGAAGCTTTCTTT. It is translated as CAWSDQGTEAFF.

This chain links TRBV19 with TRBJ2-7; D remains unclear. There are 12 residues in the CDR3. CDR1 and CDR2 from the germline V gene are LNHDA and SQIVND (reference sequence). V was cut by 4 bases and J by 3 bases, with 7 bases left in between. CDR3 in amino acids: CASSTPGYEQYF. The CDR3 nucleotides read TGTGCCAGTAGTACCCCCGGCTACGAGCAGTACTTC.

This clone was detected ten times or more. This sequence joins TRBV7-9 and TRBJ1-5; D is unclear. V lost 5 bases to trimming and J lost 9 bases, with 11 bases between them. Germline CDR1 is SEHNR and CDR2 is FQNEAQ (reference sequence). This CDR3 has 12 residues. As DNA, the CDR3 is TGTGCCAGCAGCCCCTCCGGTGCGCCCCAGCATTTT. Protein product: CASSPSGAPQHF.

The chain combines TRBV7-9 with TRBJ2-1; weak D call: TRBD2 (6 bases). The CDR3 extends over 11 amino acids. The V and J ends lost 3 bases and 16 bases respectively, with 13 bases between them. Germline CDR1 SEHNR, CDR2 FQNEAQ (reference sequence). Here the CDR3 DNA reads TGTGCCAGCAGCTTCCGGGACTTTCAATTCTTC. Protein sequence: CASSFRDFQFF.